The sequence of this T cell receptor (beta chain) was determined in a study of Tregs in tolerant kidney transplant recipients. Using immunoSEQ multiplex PCR, the repertoire was profiled, and TCRdb retains in-frame clones only, with some absent. The sample has tens of thousands of clones, approximately 89% seen once. In this sample, this clone turned up once. The antigen remains unidentified. Germline CDR1 SGDLS, CDR2 YYNGEE. The CDR3 runs 13 residues. V was cut by 0 bases and J by 7 bases, with 8 bases left in between. Findings and limits, study-wide: In tolerant patients, donor-specific Tregs outgrew total Tregs, suggesting antigen-driven expansion. Few patients were studied, so findings need validation in larger groups.

The chain employs TRBV9 and TRBJ2-1; no clear D. This sequence was found in a human donor who received a combined kidney and bone marrow transplant. The sample in question was Tregs from blood, obtained before the transplant. CDR3 coding DNA: TGTGCCAGCAGCGTAGATCCTGGGAATGAGCAGTTCTTC. Protein sequence: CASSVDPGNEQFF. Supplemented by reference TRBV9 and TRBJ2-1, the full variable domain reads DSGVTQTPKHLITATGQRVTLRCSPRSGDLSVYWYQQSLDQGLQFLIQYYNGEERAKGNILERFSAQQFPDLHSELNLSSLELGDSALYFCASSVDPGNEQFFGPGTRLTVL.